A single sample is the source of the 5 T cell receptor beta chains below, sequenced in a study of persistence of HIV-infected CD4 T cells. The immunoSEQ assay was version 4, run in survey mode. Using immunoSEQ multiplex PCR, the repertoire was profiled, and TCRdb retains in-frame clones only, with some absent. This table holds tens of thousands of clones, 82% found once. Antigen specificity for these receptors is unknown. Cells were stimulated with CMV-infected fibroblast lysates at approximately 10 ug/mL. CD40L-negative CD69-negative CD45RO-high memory CD4+ T cells were sorted as populations depleted of antigen-responding cells. The input for sequencing was CD4+ T cells sorted from PBMCs after roughly 17-hour stimulation, taken from a patient who received antiretroviral therapy. These receptors were obtained from an adult woman with HIV who was CMV-seropositive.

The V and J genes are TRBV19 and TRBJ2-5; tentatively, D is TRBD1 (5 bases). Germline-derived CDR1 and CDR2 are LNHDA and SQIVND (reference sequence). This CDR3 region has 15 residues. The germline V and J ends were trimmed by 7 bases and 1 base, with 16 bases remaining between them. The CDR3 loop reads CASTIDWTPQETQYF. The DNA for the CDR3 is TGTGCCAGTACCATAGACTGGACACCCCAAGAGACCCAGTACTTC.

This clone has just a few counts. V and J are TRBV6-1 and TRBJ1-6; TRBD1 agrees at 8 bases. The V segment lost 0 bases and the J segment 10 bases; nucleotides outside the gene matches: 8. There are 16 residues in the CDR3. The germline CDR1 and CDR2 sequences are MNHNS and SASEGT. The CDR3 DNA reads TGTGCCAGCAGTGAAGCGTGGGCAGGGGGCAGGTCACCCCTCCACTTT. Translating gives CASSEAWAGGRSPLHF.

In its sample, this clone was seen a few times. The chain joins TRBV7-8 to TRBJ2-5, with D unresolved. CDR1 is SGHVS and CDR2 is FQNEAQ in the germline V gene. The CDR3 extends over 14 amino acids. The germline V and J ends were trimmed by 5 bases and 2 bases, with 12 bases remaining between them. The CDR3 nucleotides read TGTGCCAGCAGCCCCAGACGGAGTCAAGAGACCCAGTACTTC. Protein product: CASSPRRSQETQYF.

This chain connects TRBV19 to TRBJ2-7, with 9 bases lining up with TRBD1. Trimming took 6 bases from V and 5 from J; bases not matched to a gene: 5. Germline V gene lookup returns CDR1 LNHDA and CDR2 SQIVND (reference sequence). The CDR3 consists of 13 residues. As DNA, the CDR3 is TGTGCCAGTAGGGGGACAGGGTTCCACGAGCAGTACTTC. It encodes CASRGTGFHEQYF.

This chain uses TRBV5-1 with TRBJ2-2; weak D call: TRBD2 (5 bases). Germline V gives CDR1 SGHRS, CDR2 YFSETQ. The CDR3 covers 16 residues. V was cut by 0 bases and J by 1 base, with 10 bases left in between. CDR3 DNA sequence: TGCGCCAGCAGCTTGGCTGCGGGTTTGAACACCGGGGAGCTGTTTTTT. Translated: CASSLAAGLNTGELFF.